Following are 27 T cell receptor beta chains from one sample sequenced in a study of blood T cell repertoires in COVID-19. Assay: immunoSEQ multiplex PCR; the TCRdb copy retains only in-frame clones and omits some. The sample includes 120,000 to 150,000 clones, more than 75% of them seen just once. Input material: peripheral blood. The receptors derive from a human donor with acute or convalescent COVID-19. The donor label of this sample is uncertain.

The chain combines TRBV5-5 with TRBJ1-2; tentatively, D is TRBD1 (6 bases). The germline V gene has CDR1 SGHKS and CDR2 YYEKEE (reference sequence). This CDR3 region has 14 residues. The V end was cut by 0 bases, the J end by 6 bases, with 12 bases between. The CDR3 loop is CASSLGEQGHGYTF. CDR3 sequence (DNA): TGTGCCAGCAGCTTGGGGGAACAGGGCCATGGCTACACCTTC.

V gene TRBV18 combines with J gene TRBJ1-1; no definite D call. The CDR3 is made up of 13 amino acids. Germline CDR1 reads KGHSH; CDR2 reads LQKENI. The V and J ends lost 1 base and 10 bases respectively, with 13 bases between them. The CDR3: CASSPLREGGAFF. The CDR3 coding sequence is TGTGCCAGCTCACCACTCCGGGAGGGAGGAGCTTTCTTT.

The chain employs TRBV5-1 and TRBJ1-1; no firm D call. CDR1 is SGHRS, CDR2 YFSETQ, per germline. CDR3 length: 16 residues. V gave up 0 bases and J gave up 6 bases, with 18 bases separating them. The CDR3 protein is CASSLGLRGWSPEAFF. CDR3 nucleotide sequence: TGCGCCAGCAGCTTGGGATTGAGAGGTTGGAGCCCTGAAGCTTTCTTT.

CDR3 in DNA: TGTGCCAGCAGCTTGTGGGACAGTTACTATGGCTACACCTTC. The encoded protein is CASSLWDSYYGYTF. The chain joins TRBV5-5 to TRBJ1-2; 7 nucleotides match TRBD1. Germline assignment: CDR1 SGHKS and CDR2 YYEKEE (reference sequence). With V trimmed by 1 base and J by 3 bases, 3 bases remained unmatched. The CDR3 runs to 14 residues. Looking up the rest from reference TRBV5-5 and TRBJ1-2 gives the full variable domain: DAGVTQSPTHLIKTRGQQVTLRCSPISGHKSVSWYQQVLGQGPQFIFQYYEKEERGRGNFPDRFSARQFPNYSSELNVNALLLGDSALYLCASSLWDSYYGYTFGSGTRLTVV.

This chain connects TRBV5-6 to TRBJ2-5, with D hard to call. The CDR3 has 11 amino acids. Germline lookup yields CDR1 SGHDT and CDR2 YYEEEE. V lost 4 bases, J lost 2 bases, and 3 bases lay in between. In nucleotides, the CDR3 is TGTGCCAGCAGCCAGCAAGAGACCCAGTACTTC. This gives the protein CASSQQETQYF.

This clone was seen once. The J gene is TRBJ1-5, the V gene TRBV6-5, with D possibly TRBD1 on 6 matching bases. The CDR3 spans 15 residues. The germline CDR1 and CDR2 sequences are MNHEY and SVGAGI. Trimming took 7 bases from V and 0 from J, leaving 13 bases between them. CDR3 amino acids: CASITGFNSNQPQHF. DNA of the CDR3: TGTGCCAGCATAACAGGGTTCAATAGCAATCAGCCCCAGCATTTT.

The rearrangement links TRBV24-1 to TRBJ2-3; the match to TRBD2 covers 9 bases. Germline CDR1 reads KGHDR; CDR2 reads SFDVKD. The CDR3 loop spans 15 amino acids. V lost 4 bases, J lost 5 bases, and 6 bases stayed unmatched. The CDR3 region has the DNA TGTGCCACCAGTGACGCGGGACTAGCAAAAGATACGCAGTATTTT. Amino acid sequence: CATSDAGLAKDTQYF.

The V and J genes are TRBV5-4 and TRBJ1-2; weak D call: TRBD1 (6 bases). Germline V gene sequence: CDR1 SGHNT, CDR2 YYREEE (reference sequence). Deletions cut 4 bases from V and 8 bases from J, with 12 bases between. The CDR3 spans 12 residues. The CDR3 region has the DNA TGTGCCAGCAGCCCAACAGGGCTCGGCTACACCTTC. This gives the protein CASSPTGLGYTF.

V is TRBV6-2 or TRBV6-3 and J is TRBJ2-5; D uncertain. The V end was cut by 0 bases, the J end by 5 bases, with 4 bases between. This CDR3 is 12 amino acids long. Germline CDR1 MNHEY, CDR2 SVGEGT. The CDR3 nucleotides are TGTGCCAGCAGTTACTCGGAGGAGACCCAGTACTTC. It codes for CASSYSEETQYF.

The chain combines TRBV6-1 with TRBJ2-7, with 9 positions matching TRBD1. The germline V gene has CDR1 MNHNS and CDR2 SASEGT. Trimming at V came to 2 bases and at J to 2 bases, leaving 7 bases not matched to a gene. There are 16 residues in the CDR3. The CDR3, as DNA: TGTGCCAGCAGTGAATCCTCCGGGACAGGGCCCTACGAGCAGTACTTC. Amino acids: CASSESSGTGPYEQYF.

In this sample, this clone turned up a few times. The V and J genes are TRBV7-9 and TRBJ2-3, with 7 nucleotides matching TRBD2. Germline values: CDR1 SEHNR, CDR2 FQNEAQ (reference sequence). CDR3 size: 14 residues. With V trimmed by 3 bases and J by 4 bases, 4 bases remained unmatched. The CDR3 coding sequence is TGTGCCAGCAGCTTGACTAGCCCAGCAGATACGCAGTATTTT. It specifies CASSLTSPADTQYF.

The V gene is TRBV6-5, the J gene TRBJ1-2; possible D gene TRBD1, 6 bases. This CDR3 is 13 amino acids long. V shed 5 bases and J shed 4 bases, with 11 bases lying between them. Germline V gives CDR1 MNHEY, CDR2 SVGAGI. The CDR3 loop reads CASSHTTGYGYTF. The CDR3 nucleotides read TGTGCCAGCAGTCACACGACAGGCTATGGCTACACCTTC.

The rearrangement uses TRBV7-3 and TRBJ1-3; 7 nucleotides match TRBD1. The V gene's germline CDR1 is SGHTA and CDR2 FQGTGA. J lost 4 bases, V lost 5 bases, and 20 bases had no gene match. The CDR3 runs 19 residues. The CDR3 spells CASSTPGHPTGSGGNTIYF. The CDR3 DNA is TGTGCCAGCAGCACGCCGGGGCACCCGACAGGGTCGGGCGGAAACACCATATATTTT.

The chain employs TRBV28 and TRBJ1-4, with 9 bases that match TRBD1. CDR3 length equals 14 residues. Germline CDR1 is MDHEN and CDR2 is SYDVKM. V was clipped by 11 bases and J by 8 bases; unmatched bases: 12. The chain's CDR3 is CAARGGQGGEKLFF. In DNA, the CDR3 is TGTGCCGCCCGTGGGGGACAGGGAGGCGAAAAACTGTTTTTT.

The rearrangement uses TRBV6-2 or TRBV6-3 and TRBJ2-5, with 8 positions matching TRBD2. The CDR3 extends over 16 amino acids. The V segment lost 2 bases and the J segment 4 bases; nucleotides outside the gene matches: 9. The germline gives CDR1 MNHEY, CDR2 SVGEGT. The CDR3 sequence: CASSYRGLALGETQYF. In DNA, the CDR3 is TGTGCCAGCAGTTACCGCGGACTAGCCCTGGGAGAGACCCAGTACTTC.

V and J are TRBV24-1 and TRBJ2-1; 8 bases are shared with TRBD2. CDR3 length equals 13 residues. With V trimmed by 9 bases and J by 2 bases, 2 bases remained unmatched. The germline V gene has CDR1 KGHDR and CDR2 SFDVKD. DNA for the CDR3: TGTGCCACCCCGGGACTAGCCTACAATGAGCAGTTCTTC. It is translated as CATPGLAYNEQFF.

V is TRBV5-1 and J is TRBJ2-5; TRBD2 aligns across 9 bases. The V gene end was trimmed by 3 bases and the J gene end by 4 bases; junction bases not matched to a gene: 13. The CDR3 contains 17 residues. Germline CDR1 SGHRS, CDR2 YFSETQ. In DNA form, the CDR3 reads TGCGCCAGCAGCTGGACGTCTGCGGGGGGGCCTGGAGAGACCCAGTACTTC. It encodes CASSWTSAGGPGETQYF.

The chain recombines TRBV27 with TRBJ2-7; TRBD1 matches at 7 bases. The V segment lost 0 bases and the J segment 2 bases; nucleotides outside the gene matches: 10. The CDR3 length is 17 residues. Germline loops: CDR1 MNHEY, CDR2 SMNVEV (reference sequence). The CDR3 DNA sequence: TGTGCCAGCAGTTTATCTTCGGAGGACAGGTTCGCCTACGAGCAGTACTTC. It codes for CASSLSSEDRFAYEQYF.

This chain uses TRBV4-1 with TRBJ1-6; a possible D gene is TRBD1 (6 bases). There are 15 residues in the CDR3. The germline CDR1 and CDR2 sequences are MGHRA and YSYEKL. V lost 5 bases to trimming and J lost 5 bases, with 13 bases between them. The CDR3 sequence is CASSAQTGDNSPLHF. The CDR3 DNA sequence: TGCGCCAGCAGCGCTCAGACAGGAGATAATTCACCCCTCCACTTT.

This clone was detected once. The V and J genes are TRBV19 and TRBJ2-6, with 7 bases identical to TRBD1. V gave up 5 bases and J gave up 2 bases; unmatched junction bases: 3. Germline lookup yields CDR1 LNHDA and CDR2 SQIVND (reference sequence). CDR3 size: 15 residues. CDR3 bases: TGTGCCAGTAGTGACGACAGGGCTGGGGCCAACGTCCTGACTTTC. Its protein is CASSDDRAGANVLTF.

This rearrangement joins TRBV6-5 to TRBJ2-7; TRBD2 matches 7 bases. The junction had 12 bases not matched to a gene; V was cut back by 6 bases and J by 4 bases. Germline V gene lookup returns CDR1 MNHEY and CDR2 SVGAGI. The CDR3 extends over 15 amino acids. Written as DNA, the CDR3 is TGTGCCAGCAGCTCGGGGGGAGGAAAGGGGTACGAGCAGTACGTC. Translating it yields CASSSGGGKGYEQYV.

The count of this clone is one. The rearrangement links TRBV28 to TRBJ2-5; D not resolved. Deletions cut 7 bases from V and 5 bases from J, with 11 bases between. The length of the CDR3 is 12 residues. Per germline, CDR1 MDHEN and CDR2 SYDVKM. CDR3 sequence reads: CASTPPGETQYF. The CDR3 DNA sequence: TGTGCCAGCACCCCACCGGGTGAGACCCAGTACTTC.

This chain joins TRBV5-6 and TRBJ1-6; D is unclear. Trimming shortened V by 0 bases and J by 5 bases, and 6 bases separated the two germline ends. CDR1 is SGHDT and CDR2 is YYEEEE in the germline V gene. This CDR3 region has 14 residues. Here the CDR3 DNA reads TGTGCCAGCAGCTTGGCCCAGAATAATTCACCCCTCCACTTT. Protein product: CASSLAQNNSPLHF.

This chain uses TRBV7-9 with TRBJ2-7, with D perhaps matching TRBD1 (6 bases). Per germline, CDR1 SEHNR and CDR2 FQNEAQ (reference sequence). V was pared by 4 bases and J by 6 bases, with 22 bases between. The CDR3 sequence is 16 residues long. CDR3 nucleotide sequence: TGTGCCAGCAGCTCCTATGGGGGCGGCAGGGATACCGAGCAGTACTTC. Its translation: CASSSYGGGRDTEQYF. Full variable domain (rest looked up from reference TRBV7-9 and TRBJ2-7): DTGVSQNPRHKITKRGQNVTFRCDPISEHNRLYWYRQTLGQGPEFLTYFQNEAQLEKSRLLSDRFSAERPKGSFSTLEIQRTEQGDSAMYLCASSSYGGGRDTEQYFGPGTRLTVT.

This clone came up once. The rearrangement uses TRBV10-3 and TRBJ1-1; D not certain. V gave up 4 bases and J gave up 8 bases, with 20 bases separating them. CDR3 size: 15 residues. Per germline, CDR1 ENHRY and CDR2 SYGVKD. In nucleotides, the CDR3 is TGTGCCATCAGTGCCCATCAGGCGGGCTCCCAAGAAGCTTTCTTT. It specifies CAISAHQAGSQEAFF.

In its sample, this clone was seen many times. The chain recombines TRBV16 with TRBJ1-2; possibly TRBD1 for D (5 bases). This CDR3 spans 12 amino acids. V was pared by 4 bases and J by 8 bases, with 11 bases between. Germline CDR1 reads KGHSY; CDR2 reads FQNENV. The CDR3 bases are TGTGCCAGCAGCCCCGGTGGGGCAGGCTACACCTTC. Translating it yields CASSPGGAGYTF.

This clone occurred a few times. The chain employs TRBV7-3 and TRBJ1-1, with 8 bases aligning to TRBD1. The junction had 1 base not matched to a gene; V was cut back by 0 bases and J by 1 base. Germline V gene sequence: CDR1 SGHTA, CDR2 FQGTGA. This CDR3 comprises 15 residues. The CDR3 sequence: CASSLTGQANTEAFF. DNA of the CDR3: TGTGCCAGCAGCTTAACGGGACAGGCGAACACTGAAGCTTTCTTT.